The clone carrying this TCR beta chain was observed a few times. Antigen: not known. With 4 bases clipped from V and 5 bases from J, the junction kept 3 bases outside the gene matches. CDR1 is MGHRA, CDR2 YSYEKL, per germline. The CDR3 contains 13 residues. These data belong to a study of vaccination and CD4 T cells after COVID-19. The Oncomine TCR Beta short-read assay sequenced DNA from cultured CD4+ T cells. Genomic DNA was drawn out of CD4+ T cells grown in culture. TCRdb re-analysed the PCR reads in MiXCR, keeping a single row per CDR3 protein. The data contain 9,000 to 10,000 distinct CDR3 sequences, 34% of them singletons. The treatment is: approximately 11-day PBMC culture with coronavirus spike peptide pools or control peptides (ViraFEST assay). During the years 2011-2018, before the COVID-19 pandemic, the unexposed donor's CD4+ T cells were collected.

The genes are TRBV4-1 and TRBJ1-1, with 8 bases aligning to TRBD1. The sample taken for sequencing was CD4+ T cells from blood, cultured in vitro. This TCR was sampled from a human donor in good health. CDR3 coding DNA: TGCGCCAGCAGCCGGACAGGGTTTACTGAAGCTTTCTTT. This gives the protein CASSRTGFTEAFF.